This TCR beta chain was documented in a study of T cell responses to AZD1222 COVID-19 vaccine. As concerns this clone: Its antigen is as yet unknown.

Study results and limitations: The CD4 TCRs associated with vaccination extended across spike and predominated at 160-218 and 743-854. The study sampled repertoires only after the peak T cell response. Donor demographics were predominantly white British with a female majority; clonal diversity may be underestimated.

This CDR3 contains 15 residues. V lost 4 bases and J lost 4; bases outside the gene matches: 6. Germline V gene data show CDR1 as SQVTM and CDR2 as ANQGSEA. Profiling relied on immunoSEQ multiplex PCR, and the TCRdb table lists in-frame clones only, not all of them. Of under 200,000 clones listed, 90% to 95% are singletons. Material: peripheral blood, obtained on day 0 of MenACWY control vaccination. The origin of this receptor is an adult in good health. This chain links TRBV29-1 with TRBJ2-3; 12 bases map to TRBD2. The CDR3 DNA reads as TGCAGCGTTGGCATGACTAGCGGGAGCGCAGATACGCAGTATTTT. As protein: CSVGMTSGSADTQYF.